This T cell receptor beta chain was profiled in a study of T cells in localized non-small cell lung cancer. Points from the study as a whole: Clonality peaked in uninvolved adjacent lung rather than tumor.

Germline V lookup: CDR1 SGHRS, CDR2 YFSETQ. The CDR3 has 12 amino acids. The ends were cut back, 5 bases at V and 1 base at J, with 7 bases in the middle. A note on this clone: Its antigen is not known.

Only in-frame clones appear in the TCRdb table, and some are missing; sequencing was by immunoSEQ multiplex PCR. Seen here are 8,500 to 10,000 clones, about nine tenths observed once, and the top ten hold 15% to 20%. The sequenced sample was peripheral blood, obtained before any cancer treatment. This TCR was recovered from a male donor aged 60 or over with stage III squamous cell lung carcinoma. The chain links TRBV5-1 to TRBJ2-7, with D tentatively TRBD1 or TRBD2 (5 bases each). Here the CDR3 reads CASRRGSYEQYF. The CDR3 DNA is TGCGCCAGCAGGAGGGGATCCTACGAGCAGTACTTC.